This TCR beta chain appears in the sequencing data of a study of blood T cells in healthy people across ages. Study results and caveats: No conclusive comparison of naive versus antigen-experienced cells was possible with unsorted PBMCs. Changes seen in expanded clonotypes were possibly confounded by donor CMV status left unknown.

Next came a second PCR, run for roughly 6 to 11 cycles, which used a sample-barcoded 5' primer along with a J-beta primer mix. Carrying 12 random nucleotides, a template-switch adaptor labeled each individual cDNA molecule. Via MiXCR, TCRdb re-called the 5' RACE reads, giving one row per CDR3 protein. The repertoire has around 940,000 distinct CDR3 sequences, 45% to 60% of them found once; the top ten carry about 20%. This clonotype was detected a few times. What it binds is unknown. The sequence was collected from a woman aged 60-75 years in good health. The material sequenced was blood.

The CDR3 loop reads CASSLFEFDTRSTNEKLFF. The DNA of the CDR3 is TGTGCCAGCAGCTTATTCGAGTTCGACACCCGATCGACTAATGAAAAACTGTTTTTT. This sequence joins TRBV7-6 and TRBJ1-4; D is unresolved. Germline CDR1 SGHVS, CDR2 FNYEAQ. Trimming removed 2 bases at V and 2 bases at J, with 21 bases between. The CDR3 extends over 19 amino acids.